This TCR beta chain was observed in a study of blood T cells in healthy people across ages. This clonotype was found a few times. Using a J-beta primer mix together with a sample-barcoded 5' primer, a second PCR was run for roughly 7 to 11 cycles. TCRdb independently ran MiXCR on the 5' RACE reads; one entry per CDR3 protein. The sample includes about 570,000 distinct CDR3 sequences, 27% of them seen just once. This CDR3 contains 13 residues. V dropped 3 bases and J dropped 8 bases, with 14 bases sitting between them. In germline, CDR1 is SGHKS, CDR2 YYEKEE (reference sequence). The receptor's source is a woman between 65 and 79 years old in good health. Sample: blood. The chain joins TRBV5-5 to TRBJ1-2, with D hard to call. The CDR3 loop reads CASSSQDQGGYTF. DNA of the CDR3: TGTGCCAGCAGCTCCCAGGACCAAGGGGGCTACACCTTC.